Listed here is a single TCR beta chain. The antigen is not known. The data were produced by immunoSEQ multiplex PCR, yet TCRdb's version contains in-frame clones alone and is incomplete. The repertoire includes about 36,000 clones, around 94% of them detected once, and 0.22% sits in the top ten. The data originate from a study of graft-versus-host responses after intestinal transplantation. On the study more broadly: Recipients underwent multivisceral, liver-intestinal, or isolated intestinal transplants.

The germline V gene encodes CDR1 SGHDT and CDR2 YYEEEE. Deletions cut 4 bases from V and 4 bases from J, with 17 bases between. CDR3 size: 16 residues. The specimen was unstimulated CD4+ T cells sorted from spleen or lymph node cells, collected before transplant. This rearrangement joins TRBV5-6 to TRBJ1-4; D is possibly TRBD1 (5 bases). The clonotype was recovered from a human donor who was the organ donor for an intestinal transplant. The CDR3 DNA is TGTGCCAGCAGCCGGACCCCGGGACGGATTAATGAAAAACTGTTTTTT. Its protein is CASSRTPGRINEKLFF. The full variable domain, with the rest looked up from reference TRBV5-6 and TRBJ1-4, is DAGVTQSPTHLIKTRGQQVTLRCSPKSGHDTVSWYQQALGQGPQFIFQYYEEEERQRGNFPDRFSGHQFPNYSSELNVNALLLGDSALYLCASSRTPGRINEKLFFGSGTQLSVL.